The 24 T cell receptor beta chains given below trace back to one sample, sequenced in a study of Graves' ophthalmopathy and Graves' hyperthyroidism. Amplification from RNA transcripts yielded the TCR beta CDR3 regions. HTBI primers were employed in first-round RT-PCR, then a second-round multiplex PCR followed. MiXCR, run by TCRdb on the multiplex PCR reads, gives a single entry per CDR3 protein. The sample records 560,000 or so distinct CDR3 sequences, roughly 40% being singletons. Sequencing was done on a sample of peripheral blood or thyroid tissue (not recorded which). The receptors shown here come from an adult man with Graves' hyperthyroidism.

V usage is TRBV7-9 and J usage is TRBJ2-3; D ambiguous. The ends were cut back, 8 bases at V and 2 bases at J, with 8 bases in the middle. The CDR3 runs to 12 residues. Germline CDR1 and CDR2: SEHNR and FQNEAQ (reference sequence). DNA of the CDR3: TGTGCCAGCGATCGGAACACAGATACGCAGTATTTT. This codes for CASDRNTDTQYF.

This chain joins TRBV12-3 or TRBV12-4 and TRBJ2-7, with 8 bases fitting TRBD1. This CDR3 region has 14 residues. Trimming cost V 6 bases and J 6 bases; bases outside gene matches: 10. CDR3 coding DNA: TGTGCCAGCAGCCGAGGACAGGGTCTCCCCGAGCAGTACTTC. This sequence encodes CASSRGQGLPEQYF.

This clonotype occurred many times. J is TRBJ2-7 and V is TRBV5-1; 7 positions match TRBD1. This CDR3 has 12 amino acids. CDR1 and CDR2 (germline): SGHRS, YFSETQ. The J segment lost 4 bases and the V segment lost 4 bases, leaving 2 bases of the junction unmatched. CDR3 DNA: TGCGCCAGCAGCACACAGGGGTACGAGCAGTACTTC. Protein: CASSTQGYEQYF.

This clonotype was observed many times. The CDR3 sequence is CASSQVGTADTGELFF. CDR3 bases: TGTGCCAGCAGCCAAGTAGGGACGGCCGACACCGGGGAGCTGTTTTTT. The chain employs TRBV4-2 and TRBJ2-2; the D gene could be TRBD1 or TRBD2 (5 bases each). Between the trimmed V and J ends, which lost 1 base and 3 bases, there was a span of 12 bases. Germline CDR1 is LGHNA and CDR2 is YNFKEQ. The CDR3 consists of 16 residues.

This clonotype was counted a few times. This chain joins TRBV19 and TRBJ2-2; D perhaps matches TRBD2 (6 bases). Looked up from germline, CDR1 is LNHDA and CDR2 is SQIVND (reference sequence). The CDR3 is made up of 14 amino acids. The germline V and J ends were trimmed by 3 bases and 4 bases, with 9 bases remaining between them. The CDR3 sequence is CASSMPGVTGELFF. The CDR3 DNA follows: TGTGCCAGTAGTATGCCGGGGGTCACCGGGGAGCTGTTTTTT. Full variable domain (outside the CDR3, taken from reference TRBV19 and TRBJ2-2): DGGITQSPKYLFRKEGQNVTLSCEQNLNHDAMYWYRQDPGQGLRLIYYSQIVNDFQKGDIAEGYSVSREKKESFPLTVTSAQKNPTAFYLCASSMPGVTGELFFGEGSRLTVL.

This chain uses TRBV18 with TRBJ2-7, with D possibly matching TRBD1 (6 bases). Trimming removed 6 bases at V and 2 bases at J, with 17 bases between. The CDR3 consists of 15 residues. Germline V lookup: CDR1 KGHSH, CDR2 LQKENI. The CDR3 is CASSPNRESAYEQYF. In DNA form, the CDR3 reads TGTGCCAGCTCCCCAAACAGGGAGAGCGCCTACGAGCAGTACTTC. The whole variable domain, filled in from reference TRBV18 and TRBJ2-7, reads NAGVMQNPRHLVRRRGQEARLRCSPMKGHSHVYWYRQLPEEGLKFMVYLQKENIIDESGMPKERFSAEFPKEGPSILRIQQVVRGDSAAYFCASSPNRESAYEQYFGPGTRLTVT.

This clonotype was observed a handful of times. This chain uses TRBV28 with TRBJ1-5, with 7 positions matching TRBD1. The ends lost 0 bases at V and 6 bases at J; junction bases unmatched: 8. This CDR3 contains 16 residues. Germline loops: CDR1 MDHEN, CDR2 SYDVKM. The CDR3 protein is CASSLWWGQRGQPQHF. The CDR3 DNA reads TGTGCCAGCAGTTTATGGTGGGGACAGCGGGGTCAGCCCCAGCATTTT. The full variable domain, in which reference TRBV28 and TRBJ1-5 provide the parts outside the CDR3, is DVKVTQSSRYLVKRTGEKVFLECVQDMDHENMFWYRQDPGLGLRLIYFSYDVKMKEKGDIPEGYSVSREKKERFSLILESASTNQTSMYLCASSLWWGQRGQPQHFGDGTRLSIL.

Worth noting for this clonotype: A much larger clone lies a single base off, so this may be a read error. The J gene is TRBJ2-5, the V gene TRBV11-2, with D perhaps TRBD1 (5 bases). The CDR3 has 13 residues. Germline V gene lookup returns CDR1 SGHAT and CDR2 FQNNGV. The V end was cut by 5 bases, the J end by 5 bases, with 12 bases between. CDR3 protein: CASSPPGHETQYF. The CDR3 coding sequence is TGTGCCAGCAGCCCACCAGGGCACGAGACCCAGTACTTC.

The chain uses TRBV19 and TRBJ1-2; D uncertain. Germline V gene sequence: CDR1 LNHDA, CDR2 SQIVND (reference sequence). V was pared by 7 bases and J by 4 bases, with 10 bases between. CDR3 size: 12 residues. The CDR3 DNA follows: TGTGCCAGTAATAAAGGGCCCTATGGCTACACCTTC. As protein: CASNKGPYGYTF.

Regarding this clonotype: A read error is possible here, since a much larger clone lies one base away. This sequence joins TRBV12-3 or TRBV12-4 and TRBJ1-6, with TRBD1 matching 9 bases. There are 17 residues in the CDR3. The CDR3 coding sequence is TGTGCCAGCAGTTTACCTCCGGACAGGGGTTATAATTCACCCTTCCACTTT. As protein: CASSLPPDRGYNSPFHF.

In its sample, this clonotype was seen many times. This rearrangement joins TRBV4-1 to TRBJ1-5; 8 bases align to TRBD1. Per the germline V gene, CDR1 is MGHRA and CDR2 is YSYEKL. This CDR3 is 14 amino acids long. V trimming: 2 bases; J trimming: 5 bases; junction bases outside the gene matches: 2. DNA of the CDR3: TGCGCCAGCAGCCAACAGACAGGGGATCAGCCCCAGCATTTT. This gives the protein CASSQQTGDQPQHF.

This clonotype showed up many times. The V gene is TRBV6-1, the J gene TRBJ1-1; a weak D match, TRBD1 (5 bases). CDR1 is MNHNS and CDR2 is SASEGT in the germline V gene. V gave up 2 bases and J gave up 0 bases, with 10 bases separating them. This CDR3 region has 15 residues. CDR3 sequence (DNA): TGTGCCAGCAGTGAAACCACAGGCCTGAACACTGAAGCTTTCTTT. Amino acid sequence: CASSETTGLNTEAFF.

This clonotype appeared once. A clone one base away is much larger, so this may be a read error. The chain combines TRBV12-3 or TRBV12-4 with TRBJ2-5; D may correspond to TRBD1 or TRBD2 (6 bases each). This CDR3 contains 14 residues. The V gene lost 4 bases and the J gene lost 5 bases, with 14 bases spanning the gap. In DNA form, the CDR3 reads TGTGCCAGCAGTTCCCTCGGGGGCCCGGAGACCCAGTACTTC. This translates into CASSSLGGPETQYF.

This clonotype was seen a handful of times. The chain has TRBV18 and TRBJ1-6, with D possibly matching TRBD1 (5 bases). Trimming left V 6 bases short and J 6 bases short, with 15 bases between. Germline V lookup: CDR1 KGHSH, CDR2 LQKENI. This CDR3 spans 15 amino acids. The CDR3 region has the DNA TGTGCCAGCTCTCCAGCGGGGCAGCCTAATTCACCCCTCCACTTT. Its translation is CASSPAGQPNSPLHF.

This clonotype has just one count. This rearrangement joins TRBV5-8 to TRBJ2-3; D not certain. CDR3 length equals 14 residues. The V end was cut by 7 bases, the J end by 1 base, with 13 bases between. Germline CDR1 and CDR2: SGHTS and YDEGEE. CDR3 protein: CASSSRSRTDTQYF. The CDR3 DNA is TGTGCCAGCTCCTCCAGGTCCCGCACAGATACGCAGTATTTT.

The chain uses TRBV4-1 and TRBJ1-5, with a possible D match to TRBD1 (5 bases). Germline loops: CDR1 MGHRA, CDR2 YSYEKL. Trimming pared 1 base from V and 7 bases from J, leaving 11 bases between. This CDR3 contains 14 residues. This chain's CDR3 is CASSQGGAGQPQHF. For the CDR3, the DNA is TGCGCCAGCAGCCAAGGGGGCGCAGGGCAGCCCCAGCATTTT.

This clonotype was picked up one time. The gene calls are TRBV19 and TRBJ2-7; TRBD2 matches 10 bases. The J call may be faulty, since TRBJ2-1 better matches the DNA end. This CDR3 comprises 15 residues. Per the germline V gene, CDR1 is LNHDA and CDR2 is SQIVND (reference sequence). The CDR3 sequence: CASSILAGGNVEQFF. Here the CDR3 DNA reads TGTGCCAGTAGTATATTAGCGGGGGGTAACGTGGAGCAGTTCTTC.

Comments on this clonotype: A much larger clone sits a single nucleotide away, making a read error possible. This chain joins TRBV7-2 and TRBJ1-1, with 9 bases lining up with TRBD1. This CDR3 region has 15 residues. In germline, CDR1 is SGHTA, CDR2 FQGNSA. The V segment lost 5 bases and the J segment 4 bases; nucleotides outside the gene matches: 8. The CDR3 spells CASSPGDRASTEAFF. CDR3 in DNA: TGTGCCAGCAGCCCCGGGGACAGGGCGAGCACTGAAGCTTTCTTT.

This clonotype showed up many times. This chain uses TRBV29-1 with TRBJ1-1, with 11 bases identical to TRBD1. J lost 0 bases, V lost 5 bases, and 5 bases had no gene match. Germline CDR1 reads SQVTM; CDR2 reads ANQGSEA. The CDR3 loop spans 15 amino acids. Here the CDR3 DNA reads TGCAGCGTTAGGGACAGGGGGTCTCTGAACACTGAAGCTTTCTTT. Amino acids: CSVRDRGSLNTEAFF.

This clonotype was recorded at least ten times. The chain recombines TRBV11-1 with TRBJ2-7; D uncertain. The CDR3 runs to 12 residues. Looked up from germline, CDR1 is SGHAT and CDR2 is FQDESV (reference sequence). The V and J ends lost 8 bases and 1 base respectively, with 9 bases between them. The chain's CDR3 is CASARTSYEQYF. CDR3 DNA: TGTGCCAGCGCCAGGACGTCCTACGAGCAGTACTTC.

This clonotype showed up many times. The chain couples TRBV20-1 to TRBJ2-7; a possible D gene is TRBD2 (6 bases). There are 12 residues in the CDR3. V shed 3 bases and J shed 4 bases, with 10 bases lying between them. Per germline, CDR1 DFQATT and CDR2 SNEGSKA (reference sequence). As DNA, the CDR3 is TGCAGTGCTAGGGGAGGCCCATACGAGCAGTACTTC. It is translated as CSARGGPYEQYF.

The table lists this clonotype with many counts. The rearrangement links TRBV7-8 to TRBJ1-6; D not certain. CDR3 length equals 18 residues. V lost 0 bases, J lost 12 bases, and 24 bases lay in between. Germline CDR1 is SGHVS and CDR2 is FQNEAQ. CDR3 sequence (DNA): TGTGCCAGCAGCTTAGCGCCCCCCCAGGCGACAATAATTCAACCCCTCCACTTT. Translation: CASSLAPPQATIIQPLHF. Variable domain in full (rest from reference TRBV7-8 and TRBJ1-6): GAGVSQSPRYKVAKRGQDVALRCDPISGHVSLFWYQQALGQGPEFLTYFQNEAQLDKSGLPSDRFFAERPEGSVSTLKIQRTQQEDSAVYLCASSLAPPQATIIQPLHFGNGTRLTVT.

The chain links TRBV20-1 to TRBJ1-2, with D unclear. The V gene's germline CDR1 is DFQATT and CDR2 SNEGSKA (reference sequence). The CDR3 runs to 13 residues. V was pared by 3 bases and J by 0 bases, with 8 bases between. CDR3: CSASQAANYGYTF. CDR3 coding DNA: TGCAGTGCTAGTCAGGCCGCTAACTATGGCTACACCTTC.

This clonotype was found once. The rearrangement joins TRBV20-1 to TRBJ2-3, with no clear D. Trimming removed 4 bases from V and 2 bases from J, with 10 bases in between. Germline V gives CDR1 DFQATT, CDR2 SNEGSKA (reference sequence). The CDR3 extends over 13 amino acids. The CDR3 DNA is TGCAGTGCTACCGGAGCGCCCACAGATACGCAGTATTTT. Translation: CSATGAPTDTQYF.